The sequence of this T cell receptor beta chain was determined in a study of persistence of HIV-infected CD4 T cells. Sequencing used immunoSEQ version 4 in survey mode. Only in-frame clones appear in the TCRdb table, and some are missing; sequencing was by immunoSEQ multiplex PCR. This table has 25,000 to 40,000 clones, 82% appearing once. An overlapping HIV-1 Gag peptide pool stimulated these cells at 0.95 to 1 ug/peptide/mL. CD40L-negative CD69-negative CD45RO-high memory CD4+ T cells were sorted as populations depleted of antigen-responding cells. V dropped 8 bases and J dropped 9; count of bases not matched to a gene: 21. This CDR3 region has 17 residues. Germline CDR1 and CDR2: SEHNR and FQNEAQ (reference sequence). Regarding this clone: Antigen unknown.

The V gene is TRBV7-9, the J gene TRBJ2-1, with 8 bases matching TRBD2. Sequencing was performed on CD4+ T cells sorted from PBMCs after approximately 19-hour stimulation, taken from a patient who received antiretroviral therapy. The sequence derives from an adult woman with HIV who was CMV-seropositive. The CDR3 loop is CASPAGGPFMVIGEQFF. In nucleotides, the CDR3 is TGTGCCAGCCCCGCGGGGGGCCCCTTTATGGTAATCGGTGAGCAGTTCTTC.